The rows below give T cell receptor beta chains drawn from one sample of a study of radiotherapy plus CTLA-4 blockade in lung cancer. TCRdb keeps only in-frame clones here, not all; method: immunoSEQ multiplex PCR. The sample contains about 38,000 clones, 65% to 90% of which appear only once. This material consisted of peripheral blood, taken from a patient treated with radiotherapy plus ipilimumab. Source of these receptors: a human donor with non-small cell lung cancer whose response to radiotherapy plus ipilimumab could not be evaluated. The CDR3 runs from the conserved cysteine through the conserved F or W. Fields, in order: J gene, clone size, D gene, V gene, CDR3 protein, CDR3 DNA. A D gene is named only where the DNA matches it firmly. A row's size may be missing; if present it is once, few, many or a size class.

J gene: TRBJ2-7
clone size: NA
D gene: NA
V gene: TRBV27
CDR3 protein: CASSLAQGVGEQYF
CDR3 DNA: TGTGCCAGCAGTTTAGCTCAAGGGGTTGGCGAGCAGTACTTC

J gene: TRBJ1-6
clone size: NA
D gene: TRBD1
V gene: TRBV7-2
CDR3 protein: CASSPDRGRDSPLHF
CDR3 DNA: TGTGCCAGCAGCCCCGACAGGGGTCGAGACTCACCCCTCCACTTT

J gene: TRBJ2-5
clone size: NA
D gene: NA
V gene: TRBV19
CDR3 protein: CASSTPQGRVETQYF
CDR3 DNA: TGTGCCAGTAGTACTCCGCAGGGAAGAGTTGAGACCCAGTACTTC

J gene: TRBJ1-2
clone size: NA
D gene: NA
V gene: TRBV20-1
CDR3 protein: CSASGVYGYTF
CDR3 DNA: TGCAGTGCTAGCGGGGTGTACGGCTACACCTTC

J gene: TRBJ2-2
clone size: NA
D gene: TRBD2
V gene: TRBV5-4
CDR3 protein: CASSLGGRAPTGELFF
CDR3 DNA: TGTGCCAGCAGCTTGGGGGGGAGGGCCCCCACCGGGGAGCTGTTTTTT

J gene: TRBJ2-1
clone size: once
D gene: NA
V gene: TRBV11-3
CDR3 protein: CASSPRGRADEQFF
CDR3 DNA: TGTGCCAGCAGCCCCCGGGGTAGGGCCGATGAGCAGTTCTTC

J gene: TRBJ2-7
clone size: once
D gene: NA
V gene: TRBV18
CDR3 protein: CASSPGTFGEQYF
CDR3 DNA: TGTGCCAGCTCCCCCGGGACATTCGGCGAGCAGTACTTC

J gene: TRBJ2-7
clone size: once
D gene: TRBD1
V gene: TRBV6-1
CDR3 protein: CASSRGQGNSYEQYF
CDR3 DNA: TGTGCCAGCAGCCGAGGACAGGGTAACTCCTACGAGCAGTACTTC

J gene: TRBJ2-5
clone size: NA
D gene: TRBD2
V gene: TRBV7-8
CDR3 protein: CASSLRGGYQETQYF
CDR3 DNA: TGTGCCAGCAGCTTACGGGGGGGGTACCAAGAGACCCAGTACTTC

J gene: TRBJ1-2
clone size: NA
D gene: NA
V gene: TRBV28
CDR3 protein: CASRRQINYGYTF
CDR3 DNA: TGTGCCAGCAGACGACAGATCAACTATGGCTACACCTTC

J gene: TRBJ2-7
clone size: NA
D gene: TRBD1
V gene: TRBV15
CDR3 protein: CATSRSKQGALYEQYF
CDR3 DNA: TGTGCCACCAGCCGAAGTAAACAGGGGGCTTTATACGAGCAGTACTTC

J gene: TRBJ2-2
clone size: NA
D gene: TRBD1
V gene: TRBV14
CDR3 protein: CASSQDLGQGWTGELFF
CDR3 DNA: TGTGCCAGCAGCCAAGATTTGGGACAGGGATGGACCGGGGAGCTGTTTTTT

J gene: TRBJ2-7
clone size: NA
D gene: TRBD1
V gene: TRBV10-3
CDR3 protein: CAISEGQGPHYEQYF
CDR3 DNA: TGTGCCATCAGTGAGGGACAGGGGCCCCACTACGAGCAGTACTTC

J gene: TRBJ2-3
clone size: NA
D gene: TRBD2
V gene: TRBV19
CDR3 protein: CASSRSSGGQLGDTQYF
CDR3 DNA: TGTGCCAGTAGTCGGTCTAGCGGGGGCCAACTGGGAGATACGCAGTATTTT

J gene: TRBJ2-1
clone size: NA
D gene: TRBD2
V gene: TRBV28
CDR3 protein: CASSSLAGTYNEQFF
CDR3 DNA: TGTGCCAGCAGTTCACTAGCGGGGACGTACAATGAGCAGTTCTTC

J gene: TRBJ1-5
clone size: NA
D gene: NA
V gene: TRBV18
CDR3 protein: CASSRGLNQPQHF
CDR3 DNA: TGTGCCAGCTCTCGGGGGTTGAATCAGCCCCAGCATTTT

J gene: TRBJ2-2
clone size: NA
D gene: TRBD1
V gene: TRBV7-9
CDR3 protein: CASSLARTGTGTGELFF
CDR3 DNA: TGTGCCAGCAGCTTAGCGAGGACAGGGACGGGCACCGGGGAGCTGTTTTTT

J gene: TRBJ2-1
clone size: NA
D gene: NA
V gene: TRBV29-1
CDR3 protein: CSVARPSSYNEQFF
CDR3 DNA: TGCAGCGTTGCCCGCCCTAGCTCCTACAATGAGCAGTTCTTC

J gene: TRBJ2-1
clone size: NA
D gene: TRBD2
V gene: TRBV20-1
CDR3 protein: CSARPGRDDFF
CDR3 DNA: TGCAGTGCTAGACCCGGGAGGGACGATTTCTTC

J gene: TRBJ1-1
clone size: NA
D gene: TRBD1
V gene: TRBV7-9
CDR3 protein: CASSTGALRAFF
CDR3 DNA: TGTGCCAGCAGCACAGGGGCTTTGCGAGCTTTCTTT

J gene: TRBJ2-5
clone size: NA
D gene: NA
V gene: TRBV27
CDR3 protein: CASPQGLETQYF
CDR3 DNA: TGTGCCAGCCCACAGGGATTAGAGACCCAGTACTTC

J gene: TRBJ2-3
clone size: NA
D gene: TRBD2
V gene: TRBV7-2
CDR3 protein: CASSLEIAGVNTQYF
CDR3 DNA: TGTGCCAGCAGCTTAGAGATAGCGGGAGTCAATACGCAGTATTTT

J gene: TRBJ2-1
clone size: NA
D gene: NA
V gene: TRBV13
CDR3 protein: CASSETGGSGGQGTEQFF
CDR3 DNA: TGTGCCAGCAGCGAAACAGGGGGTAGCGGGGGCCAAGGGACTGAGCAGTTCTTC

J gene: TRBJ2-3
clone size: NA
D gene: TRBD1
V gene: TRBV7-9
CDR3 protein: CASSFQTGRTDTQYF
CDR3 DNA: TGTGCCAGCAGCTTCCAGACAGGGCGCACAGATACGCAGTATTTT

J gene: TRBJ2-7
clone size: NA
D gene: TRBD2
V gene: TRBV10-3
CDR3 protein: CAISEYTSGSVYEQYF
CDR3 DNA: TGTGCCATCAGTGAGTATACTAGCGGGAGTGTCTACGAGCAGTACTTC

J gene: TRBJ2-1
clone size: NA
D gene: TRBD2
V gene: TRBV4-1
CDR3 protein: CASSPAGLAGSSSYNEQFF
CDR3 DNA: TGCGCCAGCAGCCCTGCTGGACTAGCGGGGTCAAGCTCCTACAATGAGCAGTTCTTC

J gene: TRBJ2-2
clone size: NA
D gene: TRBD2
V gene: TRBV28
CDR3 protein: CASSLAVGGAVTGELFF
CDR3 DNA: TGTGCCAGCAGTTTAGCCGTCGGGGGGGCGGTCACCGGGGAGCTGTTTTTT

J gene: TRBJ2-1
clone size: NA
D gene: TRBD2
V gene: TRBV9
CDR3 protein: CASSAGTSGVYNEQFF
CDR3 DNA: TGTGCCAGCAGCGCCGGGACTAGCGGGGTCTACAATGAGCAGTTCTTC

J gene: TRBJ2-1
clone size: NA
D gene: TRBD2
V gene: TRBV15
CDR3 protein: CATSPASGNEQFF
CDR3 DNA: TGTGCCACCAGCCCGGCTAGCGGGAATGAGCAGTTCTTC

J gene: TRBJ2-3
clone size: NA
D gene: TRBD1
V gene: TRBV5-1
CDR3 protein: CASSSLRDRDTQYF
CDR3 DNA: TGCGCCAGCAGCTCCCTTAGGGACAGGGATACGCAGTATTTT